This T cell receptor beta chain is drawn from a study of blood T cell repertoires in COVID-19. Whole-study context: Material from acute and convalescent COVID-19 was sourced from the United States, Italy and Spain. Sample material is recorded as cDNA or gDNA derived from T cells, B-cell-depleted T cells, or PBMCs.

As processed by the authors: Using reference gene primer amplification, nucleated cell counts were estimated. The protocol was immunoSEQ multiplex PCR, while the TCRdb copy is restricted to in-frame clones and leaves out a portion. Clonal size and the V and J genes are those of that table, whereas D and trimming came from the DNA. The profile shows about 87,000 clones, around 82% of them singletons. Seattle patients were enrolled while actively infected and followed longitudinally. The CDR3 totals 17 residues. V gave up 1 base and J gave up 3 bases; unmatched junction bases: 11. Germline V lookup: CDR1 SGHRS, CDR2 YFSETQ.

Sequencing was done on a sample of peripheral blood. The chain uses TRBV5-1 and TRBJ2-5; 8 bases are a match to TRBD2. The sequence came from an elderly woman with COVID-19, enrolled during active disease. This CDR3 is CASSLFPSAAGEETQYF. The CDR3 region has the DNA TGCGCCAGCAGCTTGTTCCCCTCCGCAGCGGGAGAAGAGACCCAGTACTTC.